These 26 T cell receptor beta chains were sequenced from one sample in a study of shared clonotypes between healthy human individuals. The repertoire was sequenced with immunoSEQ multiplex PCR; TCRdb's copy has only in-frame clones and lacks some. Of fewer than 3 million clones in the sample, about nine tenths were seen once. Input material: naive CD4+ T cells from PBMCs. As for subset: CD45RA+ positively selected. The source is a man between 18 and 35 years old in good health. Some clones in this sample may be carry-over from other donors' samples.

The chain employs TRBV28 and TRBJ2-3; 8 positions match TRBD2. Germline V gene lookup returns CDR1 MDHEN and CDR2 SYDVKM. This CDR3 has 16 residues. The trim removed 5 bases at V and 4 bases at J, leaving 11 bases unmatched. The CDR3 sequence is CASSGGRGRRADTQYF. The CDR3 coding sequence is TGTGCCAGCAGTGGGGGGCGCGGGAGGAGGGCAGATACGCAGTATTTT.

CDR3 coding DNA: TGCGCCAGCAGCTTGGATTTTAGCGGTCTCTACAATGAGCAGTTCTTC. The encoded protein is CASSLDFSGLYNEQFF. The V call is TRBV5-1, the J call TRBJ2-1; D is perhaps TRBD2 (6 bases). Germline V lookup: CDR1 SGHRS, CDR2 YFSETQ. The germline V and J ends were trimmed by 0 bases and 3 bases, with 13 bases remaining between them. The CDR3 runs 16 residues.

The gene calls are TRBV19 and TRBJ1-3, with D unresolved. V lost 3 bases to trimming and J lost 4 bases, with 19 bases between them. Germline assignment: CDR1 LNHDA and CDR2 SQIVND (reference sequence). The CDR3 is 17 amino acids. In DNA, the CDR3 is TGTGCCAGTAGTATTGCGGCGGCTCCACCACGAGGAAACACCATATATTTT. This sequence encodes CASSIAAAPPRGNTIYF.

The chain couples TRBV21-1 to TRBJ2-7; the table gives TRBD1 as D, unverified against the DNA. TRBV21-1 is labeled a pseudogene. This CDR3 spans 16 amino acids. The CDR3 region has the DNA TGTGCCAGCAGCAAAGGACAGGGCATCATTTCCTACGAGCAGTACTTC. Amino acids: CASSKGQGIISYEQYF.

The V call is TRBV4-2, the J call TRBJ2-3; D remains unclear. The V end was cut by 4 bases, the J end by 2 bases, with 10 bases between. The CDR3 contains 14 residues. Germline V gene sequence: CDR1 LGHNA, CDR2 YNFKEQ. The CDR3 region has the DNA TGTGCCAGCAGCCTCGCCGTAACCACAGATACGCAGTATTTT. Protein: CASSLAVTTDTQYF.

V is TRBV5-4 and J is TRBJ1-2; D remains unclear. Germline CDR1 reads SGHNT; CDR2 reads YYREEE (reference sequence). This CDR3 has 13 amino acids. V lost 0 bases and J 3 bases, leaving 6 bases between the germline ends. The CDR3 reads CASSLDSYYGYTF. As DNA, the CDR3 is TGTGCCAGCAGCTTGGACAGCTACTATGGCTACACCTTC. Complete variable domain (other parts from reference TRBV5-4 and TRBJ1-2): ETGVTQSPTHLIKTRGQQVTLRCSSQSGHNTVSWYQQALGQGPQFIFQYYREEENGRGNFPPRFSGLQFPNYSSELNVNALELDDSALYLCASSLDSYYGYTFGSGTRLTVV.

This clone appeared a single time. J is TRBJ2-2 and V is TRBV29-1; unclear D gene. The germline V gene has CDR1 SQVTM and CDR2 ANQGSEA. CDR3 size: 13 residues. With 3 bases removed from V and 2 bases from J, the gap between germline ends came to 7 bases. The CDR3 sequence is CSVDTANTGELFF. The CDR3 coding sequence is TGCAGCGTTGATACAGCCAACACCGGGGAGCTGTTTTTT.

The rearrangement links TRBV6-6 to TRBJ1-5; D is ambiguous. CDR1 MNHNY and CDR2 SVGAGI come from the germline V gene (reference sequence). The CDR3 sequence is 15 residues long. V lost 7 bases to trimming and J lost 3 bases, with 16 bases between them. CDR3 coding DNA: TGTGCCAGCAAAGTTACATTGGGAATCAATCAGCCCCAGCATTTT. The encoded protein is CASKVTLGINQPQHF.

The CDR3 region has the DNA TGCGCCAGCAGCTTGGTAGCGGGACTTTTGAGTGGGAATGAGCAGTTCTTC. Residues: CASSLVAGLLSGNEQFF. The gene calls are TRBV5-1 and TRBJ2-1; 8 positions agree with TRBD2. The CDR3 sequence is 17 residues long. V lost 0 bases, J lost 7 bases, and 12 bases stayed unmatched. The germline V gene has CDR1 SGHRS and CDR2 YFSETQ.

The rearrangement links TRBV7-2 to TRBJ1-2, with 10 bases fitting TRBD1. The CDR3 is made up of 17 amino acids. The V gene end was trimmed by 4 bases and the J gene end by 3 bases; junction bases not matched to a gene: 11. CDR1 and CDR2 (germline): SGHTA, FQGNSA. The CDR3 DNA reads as TGTGCCAGCAGCTCCCACCTTGGACAGGGGGTTTACTATGGCTACACCTTC. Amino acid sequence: CASSSHLGQGVYYGYTF.

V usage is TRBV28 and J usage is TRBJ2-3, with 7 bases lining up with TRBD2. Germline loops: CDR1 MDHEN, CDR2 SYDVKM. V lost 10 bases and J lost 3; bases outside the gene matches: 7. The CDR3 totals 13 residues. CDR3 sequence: CAIGRSRTDTQYF. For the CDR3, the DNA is TGTGCCATCGGGAGGTCCAGGACAGATACGCAGTATTTT.

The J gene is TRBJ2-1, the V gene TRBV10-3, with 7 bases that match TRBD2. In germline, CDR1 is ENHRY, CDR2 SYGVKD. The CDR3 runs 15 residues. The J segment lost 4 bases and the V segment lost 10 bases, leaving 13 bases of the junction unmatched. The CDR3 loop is CATGGGRAFYNEQFF. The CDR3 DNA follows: TGTGCCACGGGAGGAGGGAGGGCCTTTTACAATGAGCAGTTCTTC.

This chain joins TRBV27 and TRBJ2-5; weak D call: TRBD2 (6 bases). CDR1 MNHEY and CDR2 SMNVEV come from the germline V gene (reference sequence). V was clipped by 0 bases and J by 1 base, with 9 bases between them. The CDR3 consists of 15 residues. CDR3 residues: CASSLSWGLQETQYF. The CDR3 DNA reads TGTGCCAGCAGTTTATCGTGGGGACTCCAAGAGACCCAGTACTTC.

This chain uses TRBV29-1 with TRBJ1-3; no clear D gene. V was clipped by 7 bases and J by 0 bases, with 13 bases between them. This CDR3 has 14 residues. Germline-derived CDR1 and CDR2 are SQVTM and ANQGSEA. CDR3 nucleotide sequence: TGCAGCGCATCCTGGAAGTACTCTGGAAACACCATATATTTT. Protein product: CSASWKYSGNTIYF.

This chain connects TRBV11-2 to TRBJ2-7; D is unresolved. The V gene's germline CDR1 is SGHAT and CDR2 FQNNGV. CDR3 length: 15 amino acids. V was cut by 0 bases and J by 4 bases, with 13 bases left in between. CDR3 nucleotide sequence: TGTGCCAGCAGCTTAGATCCTACCCCCACTTACGAGCAGTACTTC. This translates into CASSLDPTPTYEQYF.

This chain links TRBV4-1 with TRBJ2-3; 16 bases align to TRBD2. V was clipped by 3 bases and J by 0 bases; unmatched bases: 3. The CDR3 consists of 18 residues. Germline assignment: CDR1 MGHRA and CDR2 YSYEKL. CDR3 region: CASSQGTSGRASTDTQYF. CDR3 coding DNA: TGCGCCAGCAGCCAGGGGACTAGCGGGAGGGCGAGCACAGATACGCAGTATTTT.

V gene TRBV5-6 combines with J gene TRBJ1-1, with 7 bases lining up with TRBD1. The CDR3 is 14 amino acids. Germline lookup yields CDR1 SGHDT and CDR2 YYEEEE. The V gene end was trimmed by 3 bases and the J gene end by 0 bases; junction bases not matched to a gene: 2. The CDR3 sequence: CASSSGQLNTEAFF. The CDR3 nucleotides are TGTGCCAGCAGCTCGGGACAGCTGAACACTGAAGCTTTCTTT.

DNA for the CDR3: TGTGCCAGCAGCTTGGAGGGGACAAACTACGAGCAGTACTTC. Its translation is CASSLEGTNYEQYF. This chain uses TRBV5-4 with TRBJ2-7; D perhaps matches TRBD1 (6 bases). In germline, CDR1 is SGHNT, CDR2 YYREEE (reference sequence). This CDR3 contains 14 residues. V was shortened by 0 bases and J by 3 bases, with 10 bases between the two germline ends.

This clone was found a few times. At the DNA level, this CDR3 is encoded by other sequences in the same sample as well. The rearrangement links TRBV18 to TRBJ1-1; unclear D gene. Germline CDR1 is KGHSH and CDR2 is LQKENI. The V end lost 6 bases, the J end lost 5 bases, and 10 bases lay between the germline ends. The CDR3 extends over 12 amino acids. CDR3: CASSDRVTEAFF. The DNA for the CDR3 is TGTGCCAGCTCCGACCGGGTGACTGAAGCTTTCTTT.

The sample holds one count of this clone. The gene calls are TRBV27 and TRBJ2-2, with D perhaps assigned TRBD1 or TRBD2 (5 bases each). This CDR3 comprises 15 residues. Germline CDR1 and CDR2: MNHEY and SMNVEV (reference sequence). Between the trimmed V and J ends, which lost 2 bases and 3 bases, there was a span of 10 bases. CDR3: CASSLVPGHTGELFF. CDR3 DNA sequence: TGTGCCAGCAGTTTAGTACCGGGACACACCGGGGAGCTGTTTTTT.

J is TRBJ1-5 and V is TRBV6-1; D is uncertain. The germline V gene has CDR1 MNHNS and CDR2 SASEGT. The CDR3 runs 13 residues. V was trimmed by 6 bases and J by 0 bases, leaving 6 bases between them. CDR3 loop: CASRAYSNQPQHF. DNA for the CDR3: TGTGCCAGCAGGGCCTATAGCAATCAGCCCCAGCATTTT.

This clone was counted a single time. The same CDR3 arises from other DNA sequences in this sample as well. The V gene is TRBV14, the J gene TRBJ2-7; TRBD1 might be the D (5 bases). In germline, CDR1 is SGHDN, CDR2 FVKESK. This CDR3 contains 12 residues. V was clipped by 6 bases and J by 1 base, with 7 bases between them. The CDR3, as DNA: TGTGCCAGCAGTCGACAGTCCTACGAGCAGTACTTC. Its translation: CASSRQSYEQYF.

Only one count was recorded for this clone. CDR3 residues: CAWYQGTSGDSSNEQFF. The CDR3 region has the DNA TGTGCCTGGTATCAGGGGACTAGCGGGGACTCTAGCAATGAGCAGTTCTTC. V and J are TRBV30 and TRBJ2-1; 13 nucleotides match TRBD2. V dropped 5 bases and J dropped 6; count of bases not matched to a gene: 13. Germline CDR1 reads GTSNPN; CDR2 reads SVGIG (reference sequence). CDR3 size: 17 residues. Full variable domain (outside the CDR3, taken from reference TRBV30 and TRBJ2-1): SQTIHQWPATLVQPVGSPLSLECTVEGTSNPNLYWYRQAAGRGLQLLFYSVGIGQISSEVPQNLSASRPQDRQFILSSKKLLLSDSGFYLCAWYQGTSGDSSNEQFFGPGTRLTVL.

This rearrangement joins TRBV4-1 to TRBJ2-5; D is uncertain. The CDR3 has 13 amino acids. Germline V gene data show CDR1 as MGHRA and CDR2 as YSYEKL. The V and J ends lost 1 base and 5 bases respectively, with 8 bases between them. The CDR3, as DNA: TGCGCCAGCAGCCAAGTTTGGGTCGAGACCCAGTACTTC. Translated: CASSQVWVETQYF.

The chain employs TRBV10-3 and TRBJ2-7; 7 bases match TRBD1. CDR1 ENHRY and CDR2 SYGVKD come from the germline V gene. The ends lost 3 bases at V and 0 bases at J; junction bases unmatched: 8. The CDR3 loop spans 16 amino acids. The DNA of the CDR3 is TGTGCCATCAGTGACCCTACGACAGGGATCTCCTACGAGCAGTACTTC. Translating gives CAISDPTTGISYEQYF.

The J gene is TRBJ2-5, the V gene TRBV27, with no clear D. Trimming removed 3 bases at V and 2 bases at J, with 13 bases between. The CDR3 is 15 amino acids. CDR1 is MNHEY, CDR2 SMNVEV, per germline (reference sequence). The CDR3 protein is CASSFGRLGQETQYF. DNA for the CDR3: TGTGCCAGCAGTTTTGGACGGCTCGGGCAAGAGACCCAGTACTTC.